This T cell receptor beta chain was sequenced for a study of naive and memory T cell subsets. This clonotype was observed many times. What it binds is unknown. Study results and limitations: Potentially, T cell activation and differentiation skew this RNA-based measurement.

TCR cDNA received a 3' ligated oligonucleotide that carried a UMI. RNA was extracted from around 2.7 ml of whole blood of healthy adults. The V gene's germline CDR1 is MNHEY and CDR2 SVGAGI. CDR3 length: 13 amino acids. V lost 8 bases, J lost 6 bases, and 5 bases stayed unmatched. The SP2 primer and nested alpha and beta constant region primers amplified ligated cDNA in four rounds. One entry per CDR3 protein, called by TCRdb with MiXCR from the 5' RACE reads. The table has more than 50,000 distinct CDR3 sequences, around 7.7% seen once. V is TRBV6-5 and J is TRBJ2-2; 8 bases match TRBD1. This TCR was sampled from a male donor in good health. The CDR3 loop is CASARGQAGELFF. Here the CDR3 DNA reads TGTGCCAGCGCCAGGGGACAGGCCGGGGAGCTGTTTTTT.